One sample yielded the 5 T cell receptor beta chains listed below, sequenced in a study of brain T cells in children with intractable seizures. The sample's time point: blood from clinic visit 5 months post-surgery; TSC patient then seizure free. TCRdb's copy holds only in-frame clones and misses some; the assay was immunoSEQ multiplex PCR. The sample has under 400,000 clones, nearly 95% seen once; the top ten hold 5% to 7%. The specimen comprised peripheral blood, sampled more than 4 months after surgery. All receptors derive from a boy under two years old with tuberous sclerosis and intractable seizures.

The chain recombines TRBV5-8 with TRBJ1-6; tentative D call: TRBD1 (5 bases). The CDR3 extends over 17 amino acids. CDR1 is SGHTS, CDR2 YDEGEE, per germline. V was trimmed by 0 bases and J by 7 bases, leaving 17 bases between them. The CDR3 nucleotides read TGTGCCAGCAGCTTGGAGGCCGGGGGAATAGGAAATTCACCCCTCCACTTT. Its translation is CASSLEAGGIGNSPLHF.

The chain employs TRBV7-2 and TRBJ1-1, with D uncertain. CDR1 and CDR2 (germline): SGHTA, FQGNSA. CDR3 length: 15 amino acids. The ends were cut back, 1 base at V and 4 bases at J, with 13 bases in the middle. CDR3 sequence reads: CASSLDQRRATEAFF. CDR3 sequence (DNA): TGTGCCAGCAGCTTAGATCAGCGCCGGGCCACTGAAGCTTTCTTT.

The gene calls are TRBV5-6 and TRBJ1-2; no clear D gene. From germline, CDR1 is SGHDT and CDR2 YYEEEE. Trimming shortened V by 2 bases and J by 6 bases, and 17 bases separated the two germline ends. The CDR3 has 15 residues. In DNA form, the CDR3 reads TGTGCCAGCAGCTTAGGTCAGGCTGCTTATCATGGCTACACCTTC. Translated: CASSLGQAAYHGYTF. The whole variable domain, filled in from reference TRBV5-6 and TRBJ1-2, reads DAGVTQSPTHLIKTRGQQVTLRCSPKSGHDTVSWYQQALGQGPQFIFQYYEEEERQRGNFPDRFSGHQFPNYSSELNVNALLLGDSALYLCASSLGQAAYHGYTFGSGTRLTVV.

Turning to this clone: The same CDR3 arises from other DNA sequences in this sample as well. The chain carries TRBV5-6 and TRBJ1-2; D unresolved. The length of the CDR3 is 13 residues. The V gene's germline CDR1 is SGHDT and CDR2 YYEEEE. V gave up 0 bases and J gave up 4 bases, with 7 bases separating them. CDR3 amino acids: CASSLDRIYGYTF. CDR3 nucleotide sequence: TGTGCCAGCAGCTTGGACCGGATCTATGGCTACACCTTC.

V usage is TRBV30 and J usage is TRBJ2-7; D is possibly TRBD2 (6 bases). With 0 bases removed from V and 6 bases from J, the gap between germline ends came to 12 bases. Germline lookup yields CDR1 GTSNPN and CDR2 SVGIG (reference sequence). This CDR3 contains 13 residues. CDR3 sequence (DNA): TGTGCCTGGAGTGTAGGGAAGGGAGGCGAGCAGTACTTC. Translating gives CAWSVGKGGEQYF.